The rows below give T cell receptor beta chains drawn from one sample of a study of siplizumab effects on memory and regulatory T cells. Only in-frame clones appear in the TCRdb table, and some are missing; sequencing was by immunoSEQ multiplex PCR. The sample lists approximately 120,000 clones, about 91% occurring once. The sequenced sample consisted of Tregs sorted from blood. These receptors were taken from a human donor in good health. CDR3s include the opening cysteine and the closing phenylalanine or tryptophan. The D gene is left open where the match is weak.

>TRBD1|14|TRBJ1-2|TRBV5-1
CASSLMGQGFGYTF
TGCGCCAGCAGCTTGATGGGACAGGGTTTTGGCTACACCTTC
>.|17|TRBJ1-2|TRBV29-1
CSVDIGNSHLGLYGYTF
TGCAGCGTTGACATCGGGAACAGCCACCTGGGGCTCTATGGCTACACCTTC
>.|14|TRBJ1-5|TRBV5-1
CASSPAGGNQPQHF
TGCGCCAGCAGCCCGGCAGGGGGCAATCAGCCCCAGCATTTT
>TRBD1|17|TRBJ2-2|TRBV5-1
CASSRWTGVGATGELFF
TGCGCCAGCAGCCGATGGACAGGGGTCGGCGCCACCGGGGAGCTGTTTTTT
>.|15|TRBJ1-1|TRBV6-5
CASNRVDRLRTEAFF
TGTGCCAGCAACAGGGTAGATAGGCTGCGCACTGAAGCTTTCTTT
>.|13|TRBJ2-4|TRBV7-8
CASSLSSKNIQYF
TGTGCCAGCAGCTTATCTTCCAAAAACATTCAGTACTTC
>.|11|TRBJ2-5|TRBV7-2
CASSLSETQYF
TGTGCCAGCAGCTTATCTGAGACCCAGTACTTC
>TRBD1|18|TRBJ2-4|TRBV7-8
CASSPRWTGWESKNIQYF
TGTGCCAGCAGCCCCCGATGGACAGGGTGGGAGTCCAAAAACATTCAGTACTTC
>.|13|TRBJ1-3|TRBV6-1
CASIKTGGNTIYF
TGTGCCAGCATTAAGACAGGTGGAAACACCATATATTTT
>.|15|TRBJ2-1|TRBV27
CASSLQGGSYNEQFF
TGTGCCAGCAGTTTACAAGGTGGGTCCTACAATGAGCAGTTCTTC
>.|13|TRBJ2-3|TRBV29-1
CSVGVAGPDTQYF
TGCAGCGTTGGGGTTGCAGGGCCAGATACGCAGTATTTT
>TRBD2|16|TRBJ2-3|TRBV12-5
CASGRGLAGSTDTQYF
TGTGCTAGTGGTCGGGGACTAGCGGGGAGCACAGATACGCAGTATTTT
>.|11|TRBJ1-1|TRBV10-3
CAIGRDTEAFF
TGTGCCATAGGGAGGGACACTGAAGCTTTCTTT
>.|12|TRBJ2-2|TRBV5-1
CASSLDTGELFF
TGCGCCAGCAGCTTGGACACCGGGGAGCTGTTTTTT
>.|14|TRBJ1-2|TRBV5-1
CASSQSPAGYGYTF
TGCGCCAGCAGCCAGAGCCCTGCAGGCTATGGCTACACCTTC